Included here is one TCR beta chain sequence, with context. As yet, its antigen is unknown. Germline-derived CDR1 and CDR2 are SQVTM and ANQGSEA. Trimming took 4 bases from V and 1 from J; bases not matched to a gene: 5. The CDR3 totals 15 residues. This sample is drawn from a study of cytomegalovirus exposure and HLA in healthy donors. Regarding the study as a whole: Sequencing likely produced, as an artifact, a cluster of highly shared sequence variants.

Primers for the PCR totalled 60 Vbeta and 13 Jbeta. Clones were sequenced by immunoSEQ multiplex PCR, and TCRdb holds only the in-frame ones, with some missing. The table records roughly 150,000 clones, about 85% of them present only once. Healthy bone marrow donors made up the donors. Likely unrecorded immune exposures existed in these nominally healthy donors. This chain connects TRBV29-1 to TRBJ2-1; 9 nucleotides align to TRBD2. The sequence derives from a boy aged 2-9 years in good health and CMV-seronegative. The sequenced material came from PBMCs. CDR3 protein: CSVGLAGGSYNEQFF. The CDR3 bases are TGCAGCGTTGGATTGGCGGGGGGGTCCTACAATGAGCAGTTCTTC.